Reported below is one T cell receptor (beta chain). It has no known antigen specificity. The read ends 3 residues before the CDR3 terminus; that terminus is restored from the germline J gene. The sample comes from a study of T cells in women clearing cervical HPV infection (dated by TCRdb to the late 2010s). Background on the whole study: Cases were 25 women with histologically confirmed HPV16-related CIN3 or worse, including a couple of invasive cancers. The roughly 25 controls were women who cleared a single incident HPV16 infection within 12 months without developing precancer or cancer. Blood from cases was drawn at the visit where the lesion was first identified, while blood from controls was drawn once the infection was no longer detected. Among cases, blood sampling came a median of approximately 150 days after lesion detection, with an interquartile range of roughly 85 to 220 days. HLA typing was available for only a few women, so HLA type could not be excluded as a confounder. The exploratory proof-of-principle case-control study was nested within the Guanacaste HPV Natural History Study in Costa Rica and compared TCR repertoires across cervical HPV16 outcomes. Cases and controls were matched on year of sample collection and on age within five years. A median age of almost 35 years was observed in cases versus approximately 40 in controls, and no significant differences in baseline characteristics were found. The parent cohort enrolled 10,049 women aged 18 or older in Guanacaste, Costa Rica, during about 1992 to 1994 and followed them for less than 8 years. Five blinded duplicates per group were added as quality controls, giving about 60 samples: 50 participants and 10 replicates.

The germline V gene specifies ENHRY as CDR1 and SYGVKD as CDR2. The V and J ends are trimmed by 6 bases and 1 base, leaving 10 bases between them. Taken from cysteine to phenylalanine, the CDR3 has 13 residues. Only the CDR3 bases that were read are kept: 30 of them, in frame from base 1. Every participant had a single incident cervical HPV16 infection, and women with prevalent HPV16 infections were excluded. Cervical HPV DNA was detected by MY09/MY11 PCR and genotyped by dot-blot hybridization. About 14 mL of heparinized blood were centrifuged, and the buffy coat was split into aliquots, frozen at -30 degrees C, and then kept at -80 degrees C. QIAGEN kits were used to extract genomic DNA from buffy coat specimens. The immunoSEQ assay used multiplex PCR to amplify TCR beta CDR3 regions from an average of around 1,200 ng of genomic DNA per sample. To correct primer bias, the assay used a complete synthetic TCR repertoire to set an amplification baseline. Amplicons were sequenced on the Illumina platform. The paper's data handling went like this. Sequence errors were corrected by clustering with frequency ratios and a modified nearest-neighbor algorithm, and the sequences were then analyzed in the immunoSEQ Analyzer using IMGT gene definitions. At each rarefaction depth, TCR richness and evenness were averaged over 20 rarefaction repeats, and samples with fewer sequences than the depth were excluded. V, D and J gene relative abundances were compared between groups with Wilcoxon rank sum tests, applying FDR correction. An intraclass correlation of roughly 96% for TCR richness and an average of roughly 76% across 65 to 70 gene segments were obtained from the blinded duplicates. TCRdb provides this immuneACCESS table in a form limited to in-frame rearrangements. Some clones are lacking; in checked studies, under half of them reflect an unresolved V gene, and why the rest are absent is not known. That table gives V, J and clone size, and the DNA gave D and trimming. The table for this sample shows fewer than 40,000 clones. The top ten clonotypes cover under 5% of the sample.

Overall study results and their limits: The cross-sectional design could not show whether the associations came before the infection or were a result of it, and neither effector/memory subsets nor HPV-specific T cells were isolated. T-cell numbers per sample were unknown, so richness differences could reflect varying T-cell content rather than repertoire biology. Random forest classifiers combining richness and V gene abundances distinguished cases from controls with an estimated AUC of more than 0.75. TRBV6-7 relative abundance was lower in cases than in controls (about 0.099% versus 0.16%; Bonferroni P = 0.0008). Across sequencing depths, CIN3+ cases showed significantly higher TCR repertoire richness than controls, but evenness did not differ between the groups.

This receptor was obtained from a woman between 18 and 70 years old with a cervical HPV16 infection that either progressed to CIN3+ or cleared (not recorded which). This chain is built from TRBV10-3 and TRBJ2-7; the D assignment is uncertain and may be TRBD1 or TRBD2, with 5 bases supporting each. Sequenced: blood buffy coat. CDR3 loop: CAISEEGSYEQYF. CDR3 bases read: TGTGCCATCAGCGAAGAGGGGTCCTACGAG.